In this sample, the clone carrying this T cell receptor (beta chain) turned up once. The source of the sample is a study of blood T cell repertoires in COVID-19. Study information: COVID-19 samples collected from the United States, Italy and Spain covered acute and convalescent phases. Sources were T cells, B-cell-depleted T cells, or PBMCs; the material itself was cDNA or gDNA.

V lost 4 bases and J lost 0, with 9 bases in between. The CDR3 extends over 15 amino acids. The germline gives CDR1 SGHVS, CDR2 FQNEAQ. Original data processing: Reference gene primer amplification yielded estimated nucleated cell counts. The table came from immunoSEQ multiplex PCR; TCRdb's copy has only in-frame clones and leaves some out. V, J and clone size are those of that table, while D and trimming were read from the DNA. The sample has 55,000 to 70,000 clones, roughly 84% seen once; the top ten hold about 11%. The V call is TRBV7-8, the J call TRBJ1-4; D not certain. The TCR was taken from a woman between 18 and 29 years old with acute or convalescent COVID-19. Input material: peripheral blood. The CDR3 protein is CASSSHRTTNEKLFF. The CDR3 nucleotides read TGTGCCAGCAGCTCCCACAGAACAACTAATGAAAAACTGTTTTTT.